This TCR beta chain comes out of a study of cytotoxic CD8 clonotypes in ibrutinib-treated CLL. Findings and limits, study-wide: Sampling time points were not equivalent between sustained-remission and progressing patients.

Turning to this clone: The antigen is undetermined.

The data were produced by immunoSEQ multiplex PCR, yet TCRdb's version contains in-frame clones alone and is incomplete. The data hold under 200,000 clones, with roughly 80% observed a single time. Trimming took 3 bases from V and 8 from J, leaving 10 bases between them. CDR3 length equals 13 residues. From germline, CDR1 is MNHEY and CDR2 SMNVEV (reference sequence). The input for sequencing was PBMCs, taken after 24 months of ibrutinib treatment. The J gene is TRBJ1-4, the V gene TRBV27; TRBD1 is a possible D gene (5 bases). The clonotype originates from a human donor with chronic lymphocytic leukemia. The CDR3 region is CASSFRVGEKLFF. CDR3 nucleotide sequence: TGTGCCAGCAGTTTCAGGGTTGGAGAAAAACTGTTTTTT. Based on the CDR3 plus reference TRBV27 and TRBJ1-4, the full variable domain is EAQVTQNPRYLITVTGKKLTVTCSQNMNHEYMSWYRQDPGLGLRQIYYSMNVEVTDKGDVPEGYKVSRKEKRNFPLILESPSPNQTSLYFCASSFRVGEKLFFGSGTQLSVL.